This T cell receptor beta chain was identified in a study of identifying expanded T cells in peripheral blood. No infections or other immune events were documented during collection. Produced via immunoSEQ multiplex PCR; TCRdb's table is partial and in-frame only. The table shows about 94,000 clones, with approximately 85% occurring only once. About this clone itself: Its target is unknown.

Study outcomes and limitations: Clone count variance between approximately 2-week samples rose with total template count. Over approximately two and four weeks, about 16 and 19 clones changed, versus 1.2 between replicates.

Source material: blood. This clonotype was sampled from a person aged 18 to 70 in good health.

The CDR3 region has the DNA TGTGCCAGCAGCCCCTCAGGCACTGAAGCTTTCTTT. Amino acids: CASSPSGTEAFF. The chain couples TRBV11-2 to TRBJ1-1; unclear D gene. CDR1 is SGHAT and CDR2 is FQNNGV in the germline V gene. The CDR3 consists of 12 residues. Trimming took off 5 bases at V and 4 bases at J, with 8 bases between the two ends.